Sequencing of this T cell receptor beta chain was carried out in a study of blood T cell repertoires in COVID-19 (dated by TCRdb to 2019 to 2021). Broadly, across the study: Collaborator samples came from the United States, Italy and Spain and covered acute and convalescent phases of COVID-19. Where available, HLA class I and class II types were taken from metadata supplied by the sample provider and were not determined by assay-based typing. The material from the prospective study consisted of cDNA or gDNA derived from T cells, B-cell-depleted T cells, or PBMCs. The samples were drawn from two sources: the first 160 participants of the ongoing ImmuneRACE study, and over 950 subjects contributed by 6 global collaborators. A freely available public database, intended as a resource for researchers studying the immune response to SARS-CoV-2, is where the repertoires were released. Deeply sampled blood TCRbeta repertoires from subjects exposed to, actively infected with, or recovered from COVID-19 were included in the dataset. The sample metadata nearly always contained a de-identified subject ID, COVID-19 status, age in years and sex. General study outcomes and caveats: Clinical and demographic metadata were provided uncurated, with the amount varying by source and participant.

The collaborating institutions used their own protocols to collect whole blood in K2EDTA tubes. For TCRbeta analysis, collaborators shipped samples as frozen whole blood, isolated PBMCs, or DNA extracted from either of those sample types. TCRbeta CDR3 regions were amplified from genomic DNA using the immunoSEQ Assay, a bias-controlled multiplex PCR. The authors processed their data as follows. Within the assay, amplification of reference gene primers was used to estimate how many nucleated cells each sample contained. To quantify the absolute abundance of each unique TCRbeta CDR3 rearrangement, sequence reads were collapsed and filtered. For each sample, productive Simpson clonality was calculated as the square root of Simpson's diversity index across productive rearrangements. As stored in TCRdb, this immuneACCESS dataset retains in-frame rearrangements with V and J assigned. A fraction of the clones does not appear; measured against another copy, unresolved V genes explain less than half of the discrepancy, and the remainder lacks a known reason. That table is the source of V, J and clone size, and D and trimming were worked out from the DNA. The sample contains around 150,000 clones, 84% of them found a single time. The ten largest clones capture roughly 18% of the sample.

About this clone: Its binding antigen is unknown. Base quality data are lacking; no much larger clone is found one base away.

According to the germline V gene (reference sequence), CDR1 reads SGHKS and CDR2 reads YYEKEE. There are 14 amino acids in the CDR3, from cysteine to phenylalanine inclusive. CDR3 DNA is the only sequence kept; it has 42 bases, read in frame from the first base. V is cut by 4 bases and J by 1 base, and the space between the germline ends is 11 bases. Recombination joined TRBV5-5 with TRBJ1-1, with no confident D gene call. This sequence was found in a woman aged 80 or over with acute or convalescent COVID-19. Sample: peripheral blood. The sequence in DNA is TGTGCCAGCAGCGTCCGGGATGCGAACACTGAAGCTTTCTTT. Its protein product is CASSVRDANTEAFF.